This T cell receptor (beta chain) appears in the sequencing data of a study of CD8+CD57+ T cells in acquired aplastic anemia. Regarding the study as a whole: Significance was not reached for CD8+ Simpson's diversity between patients and controls.

Germline V lookup: CDR1 LNHDA, CDR2 SQIVND (reference sequence). This CDR3 region has 14 residues. V lost 7 bases to trimming and J lost 0 bases; unmatched junction nucleotides: 5. Flow cytometry had shown expanded CD8+CD57+ cells in the patients chosen for sequencing. This clonotype showed up many times. Its antigen is not identified. Genomic DNA served as template for TCR beta VDJ and CDR3 profiling. TCRdb analysed the reads with MiXCR anew, one entry per CDR3 protein. The profile shows approximately 170,000 distinct CDR3 sequences, roughly half of them singletons. The receptor comes from a human donor with aplastic anemia. The genes are TRBV19 and TRBJ1-1, with TRBD1 matching 7 bases. Material: sorted CD4+, CD8+, or CD8+CD57+ T cells (not recorded which) from PBMCs. The CDR3 nucleotides read TGTGCCAGTACCCACGGACAGGTGAACACTGAAGCTTTCTTT. It yields the protein CASTHGQVNTEAFF.